The rows below give T cell receptor beta chains drawn from one sample of a study of control samples from healthy donors and cancer patients. Measured with immunoSEQ multiplex PCR; TCRdb has only the in-frame clones, and not every one. Among 350,000 to 450,000 clones listed, more than 80% were seen once. Sequencing used PBMCs. The receptors were gathered from a man aged 40-49 years with head and neck cancer. The conserved cysteine and the conserved F or W are not part of the CDR3 here. Expanded clones are given a class, and other clones once, few, many or no size at all.

abundance: .
v_gene: TRBV5-6
CDR3aa: ASSFKGISEAF

abundance: .
v_gene: TRBV28
CDR3aa: ASSRIGLRETQY

abundance: .
v_gene: TRBV11-2
CDR3aa: ASSLGTVSNQPQH

abundance: .
v_gene: TRBV21-1
CDR3aa: ASSAKGDSQETQY

abundance: .
v_gene: TRBV5-4
CDR3aa: ASIWQGSAGANVLT

abundance: .
v_gene: TRBV4-1
CDR3aa: ASSQVPGQLYEQY

abundance: .
v_gene: TRBV7-2
CDR3aa: ASSPGTSADTQY

abundance: .
v_gene: TRBV5-1
CDR3aa: ASSDTPRDANTIY

abundance: .
v_gene: TRBV5-1
CDR3aa: ASSQGQGGEKLF

abundance: .
v_gene: TRBV19
CDR3aa: ASSMGADEQY

abundance: .
v_gene: TRBV5-5
CDR3aa: ASSLGAEGTETQY

abundance: .
v_gene: TRBV6-5
CDR3aa: ASSSLAGGPWFEQF

abundance: once
v_gene: TRBV20-1
CDR3aa: SSGNLGEQY

abundance: .
v_gene: TRBV11-2
CDR3aa: ASSLVGLAGAGEQY

abundance: .
v_gene: TRBV28
CDR3aa: ASGEGDVLT

abundance: .
v_gene: TRBV7-2
CDR3aa: ASSLQGAGNSPLH

abundance: .
v_gene: TRBV28
CDR3aa: ASVEGSQPQH

abundance: .
v_gene: TRBV12-5
CDR3aa: ASGWTGLNTEAF

abundance: once
v_gene: TRBV5-1
CDR3aa: ASSLASGINYGYT

abundance: .
v_gene: TRBV29-1
CDR3aa: SVHTSGYGYT

abundance: .
v_gene: TRBV19
CDR3aa: ASSISRDRANYGYT

abundance: once
v_gene: TRBV7-2
CDR3aa: ASSLRQGAADTQY

abundance: .
v_gene: TRBV12-3/TRBV12-4
CDR3aa: ATQTGRGYT

abundance: .
v_gene: TRBV3-1/TRBV3-2
CDR3aa: ASSQDALVNSPLH

abundance: .
v_gene: TRBV14
CDR3aa: ASSPTVTYGYT

abundance: few
v_gene: TRBV5-1
CDR3aa: ASKGTPQSYEQY

abundance: .
v_gene: TRBV7-9
CDR3aa: ASSNTQVLFDSPLH

abundance: .
v_gene: TRBV25-1
CDR3aa: ASSDYPGAYTEAF

abundance: .
v_gene: TRBV9
CDR3aa: ASSADLSNYGYT

abundance: .
v_gene: TRBV2
CDR3aa: ASSELSGGTGELF